These 15 T cell receptor beta chains share one sample of origin, sequenced in a study of post-analysis software for immune sequencing data. Prepared libraries of TCR beta cDNA carried unique molecular identifiers. MiXCR was run by TCRdb on the PCR reads, yielding one entry per CDR3 protein. The sample has hundreds of thousands of distinct CDR3 sequences, 55% to 70% seen once. Their cognate antigens are unknown. Whole-study results and caveats: Included in a set of roughly five TRBV segments more frequent in patients than controls were TRBV5-6, TRBV5-1 and TRBV20-1.

The sample consisted of blood. The receptors derive from a girl aged 2-10 years with multiple sclerosis.

This clonotype was detected only a few times. J is TRBJ2-3 and V is TRBV6-6, with D maybe TRBD2 (6 bases). The germline V and J ends were trimmed by 0 bases and 3 bases, with 13 bases remaining between them. The length of the CDR3 is 16 residues. The germline gives CDR1 MNHNY, CDR2 SVGAGI (reference sequence). The CDR3 sequence: CASSYSLGRFTDTQYF. CDR3 nucleotides: TGTGCCAGCAGTTACTCGTTAGGGAGGTTTACAGATACGCAGTATTTT.

This clonotype was seen once. The chain recombines TRBV5-6 with TRBJ1-1; TRBD1 aligns across 7 bases. The trim removed 0 bases at V and 3 bases at J, leaving 5 bases unmatched. CDR1 and CDR2 (germline): SGHDT, YYEEEE. This CDR3 contains 15 residues. The CDR3 is CASSLVDRAHTEAFF. The CDR3 DNA follows: TGTGCCAGCAGCTTGGTTGACAGGGCCCACACTGAAGCTTTCTTT.

This chain connects TRBV19 to TRBJ1-1; the D is unclear. V was cut by 3 bases and J by 1 base, with 9 bases left in between. The CDR3 is made up of 14 amino acids. Germline CDR1 reads LNHDA; CDR2 reads SQIVND (reference sequence). CDR3 region: CASSMVTPNTEAFF. Here the CDR3 DNA reads TGTGCCAGTAGTATGGTAACACCGAACACTGAAGCTTTCTTT.

V and J are TRBV6-5 and TRBJ2-5; 10 positions agree with TRBD2. Trimming at V came to 8 bases and at J to 5 bases, leaving 11 bases not matched to a gene. Germline CDR1 and CDR2: MNHEY and SVGAGI. This CDR3 comprises 15 residues. The CDR3 here is CASGRGAGGQETQYF. Written as DNA, the CDR3 is TGTGCCAGCGGGAGAGGAGCGGGGGGGCAGGAGACCCAGTACTTC.

CDR3 coding DNA: TGTGCCAGCAGCCCCGGGACGGCACTTAGCAATCAGCCCCAGCATTTT. As protein: CASSPGTALSNQPQHF. This chain uses TRBV12-3 or TRBV12-4 with TRBJ1-5; perhaps TRBD1 as D (5 bases). The CDR3 runs to 16 residues. V was cut by 6 bases and J by 0 bases, with 15 bases left in between.

This chain uses TRBV5-1 with TRBJ1-1; D is perhaps TRBD1 (6 bases). The germline CDR1 and CDR2 sequences are SGHRS and YFSETQ. This CDR3 has 14 amino acids. V dropped 2 bases and J dropped 4 bases, with 12 bases sitting between them. CDR3 DNA: TGCGCCAGCAGCTTAAGGGGGGGGATCACTGAAGCTTTCTTT. Protein product: CASSLRGGITEAFF.

CDR3 nucleotides: TGTGCCAGCAGCTTAGTCTCCCGGGGGACCTACTCCTACAATGAGCAGTTCTTC. Protein: CASSLVSRGTYSYNEQFF. The V call is TRBV7-6, the J call TRBJ2-1, with a possible D match to TRBD2 (6 bases). Germline V gene lookup returns CDR1 SGHVS and CDR2 FNYEAQ. Between the trimmed V and J ends, which lost 1 base and 0 bases, there was a span of 16 bases. The CDR3 contains 18 residues. Complete variable domain (other parts from reference TRBV7-6 and TRBJ2-1): GAGVSQSPRYKVTKRGQDVALRCDPISGHVSLYWYRQALGQGPEFLTYFNYEAQQDKSGLPNDRFSAERPEGSISTLTIQRTEQRDSAMYRCASSLVSRGTYSYNEQFFGPGTRLTVL.

This clonotype was counted a few times. The chain couples TRBV9 to TRBJ2-3, with 7 bases lining up with TRBD2. The junction had 4 bases not matched to a gene; V was cut back by 0 bases and J by 0 bases. There are 16 residues in the CDR3. Germline CDR1 reads SGDLS; CDR2 reads YYNGEE. The CDR3 spells CASSVEAGASTDTQYF. The DNA for the CDR3 is TGTGCCAGCAGCGTAGAGGCGGGAGCCAGCACAGATACGCAGTATTTT.

This chain links TRBV6-1 with TRBJ2-7, with D possibly being TRBD2 (6 bases). V was cut by 5 bases and J by 8 bases, with 10 bases left in between. This CDR3 has 11 amino acids. Germline V gene lookup returns CDR1 MNHNS and CDR2 SASEGT. CDR3 DNA sequence: TGTGCCAGCAGTTGGGACTTAAAGCAGTACTTC. It specifies CASSWDLKQYF.

This rearrangement joins TRBV11-2 to TRBJ2-5; 9 bases fit TRBD2. Germline-derived CDR1 and CDR2 are SGHAT and FQNNGV. Germline trimming cut 6 bases from V and 12 bases from J; bases unmatched to any gene: 5. This CDR3 is 11 amino acids long. CDR3 sequence: CASSYAGGEYF. CDR3 bases: TGTGCCAGCAGTTATGCGGGGGGGGAGTACTTC.

This clonotype has just a few counts. The genes are TRBV4-2 and TRBJ2-3; TRBD2 is a possible D gene (7 bases). Germline CDR1 and CDR2: LGHNA and YNFKEQ. The CDR3 totals 17 residues. With 5 bases removed from V and 2 bases from J, the gap between germline ends came to 20 bases. In DNA, the CDR3 is TGTGCCAGCAGCACCCGGCGGGGCGGGGGCGACACAGATACGCAGTATTTT. Residues: CASSTRRGGGDTDTQYF.

V usage is TRBV18 and J usage is TRBJ2-7; 9 bases match TRBD2. V dropped 5 bases and J dropped 1; count of bases not matched to a gene: 9. CDR3 length: 16 residues. The germline V gene encodes CDR1 KGHSH and CDR2 LQKENI. The CDR3 here is CASSMGRAGGSYEQYF. CDR3 bases: TGTGCCAGCTCAATGGGACGAGCGGGAGGTTCCTACGAGCAGTACTTC.

This sequence joins TRBV6-5 and TRBJ1-2; weak D call: TRBD1 (6 bases). Germline values: CDR1 MNHEY, CDR2 SVGAGI. The length of the CDR3 is 13 residues. The ends were cut back, 6 bases at V and 6 bases at J, with 14 bases in the middle. CDR3 nucleotide sequence: TGTGCCAGCAGCGTCTACAGGGAAAATGGCTACACCTTC. Its protein is CASSVYRENGYTF.

The chain combines TRBV7-6 with TRBJ1-2; possible D gene TRBD1, 6 bases. Germline lookup yields CDR1 SGHVS and CDR2 FNYEAQ. This CDR3 comprises 15 residues. Trimming removed 2 bases from V and 9 bases from J, with 19 bases in between. This chain's CDR3 is CASSLSGSQGGSYTF. The CDR3 DNA reads TGTGCCAGCAGCTTAAGCGGGTCACAGGGTGGAAGCTACACCTTC.

This rearrangement joins TRBV25-1 to TRBJ1-1; unclear D gene. The CDR3 extends over 13 amino acids. Germline-derived CDR1 and CDR2 are MGHDK and SYGVNS. The V end lost 4 bases, the J end lost 1 base, and 7 bases lay between the germline ends. CDR3 in DNA: TGTGCCAGCAGTGCGAGGAGGAACACTGAAGCTTTCTTT. Residues: CASSARRNTEAFF. Supplemented by reference TRBV25-1 and TRBJ1-1, the full variable domain reads EADIYQTPRYLVIGTGKKITLECSQTMGHDKMYWYQQDPGMELHLIHYSYGVNSTEKGDLSSESTVSRIRTEHFPLTLESARPSHTSQYLCASSARRNTEAFFGQGTRLTVV.